This T cell receptor beta chain is drawn from a study of tumor-infiltrating lymphocytes in oesophageal squamous cell carcinoma (TCRdb year 2016). The CDR3 measures 15 amino acids from cysteine to phenylalanine. Only CDR3 DNA is held: 45 bases, read in frame from base 1. Trimming costs V 9 bases and J 0 bases, and their ends lie 16 bases apart. Concerning this clonotype: This receptor's antigen is unknown. The record has no base qualities; no much larger clone is one base away.

Library method: PCR. Sequencing instrument: Illumina HiSeq 2000. TCRdb itself trimmed the public reads at Q25 with fastp, ran MiXCR and retained productive beta chains. CDR3 protein sequences are deduplicated, and each keeps its most common genes and DNA. Across this sample there are roughly 21,000 distinct CDR3 sequences, with 35% to 45% seen only once. In total, the top ten clones hold under 40% of the sample. The chain is assembled from TRBV12-3 or TRBV12-4 and TRBJ2-3; TRBD1 could be the D gene, as 5 bases match. This TCR was sampled from a male donor with esophageal squamous cell carcinoma. The material sequenced was esophageal tumor tissue. The sequenced DNA is TGTGCCAGTCCACCGAGGACACCCAGCACAGATACGCAGTATTTT. It codes for CASPPRTPSTDTQYF.